What follows is one T cell receptor beta chain and its context. The antigen remains unidentified. The data stem from a study of blood T cells in healthy people across ages. Findings of the study overall: Considered underestimates were the diversity estimates obtained from one million T cells. Fewer expanded clones and more diversity marked long-lived versus aged donors. Strong correlation was found linking TCR beta diversity to naive T cell percentage.

A second PCR of about 7 to 11 cycles used a sample-barcoded 5' primer and a J-beta primer mix. Tags on each cDNA molecule came from a template-switch adaptor with 12 random nucleotides. TCRdb redid the calling of the 5' RACE reads with MiXCR, one entry per CDR3 protein. The sample consists of more than 800,000 distinct CDR3 sequences, about 30% of them appearing once. Germline-derived CDR1 and CDR2 are SNHLY and FYNNEI. This CDR3 has 13 residues. V lost 6 bases, J lost 3 bases, and 8 bases lay in between. This receptor was obtained from a woman older than 75 in good health. The sequencing sample was made of blood. The rearrangement joins TRBV2 to TRBJ1-4, with D uncertain. The CDR3 here is CASRGGPNEKLFF. The CDR3 bases are TGTGCCAGCAGAGGAGGGCCTAATGAAAAACTGTTTTTT.